One and the same sample provided the 32 T cell receptor beta chains below, sequenced in a study of neurological immune-mediated disorders (dated by TCRdb to about 2019). The method was 5' RACE. Sequencing took place on an Illumina HiSeq 2500. TCRdb trimmed the raw reads at Q25, called clones with MiXCR and kept productive beta chains. One record per CDR3 amino acid sequence lists the most common genes and DNA. The sample has 45,000 to 55,000 distinct CDR3 sequences on record, 4.5% to 7% of them singletons. Approximately 1.5% of the sample comes from the top ten. Sequencing input: CD4+ T cells from blood. The receptors shown here come from a woman younger than 35 with multiple sclerosis.

At least ten counts were recorded for this clonotype. CDR3: CASSTAGAGGRNEQFF. The CDR3 DNA reads TGTGCCAGCAGTACCGCTGGTGCGGGGGGCCGTAATGAGCAGTTCTTC. The chain is built from TRBV6-1 and TRBJ2-1, with TRBD2 matching 8 bases. The CDR3 extends over 16 amino acids. Per germline, CDR1 MNHNS and CDR2 SASEGT. The trim removed 5 bases at V and 7 bases at J, leaving 13 bases unmatched.

J is TRBJ2-3 and V is TRBV27; the D gene is possibly TRBD2 (6 bases). V was pared by 3 bases and J by 1 base, with 11 bases between. Germline V CDR1 and CDR2: MNHEY, SMNVEV (reference sequence). The length of the CDR3 is 15 residues. This chain's CDR3 is CASSFYGSGTDTQYF. The CDR3 region has the DNA TGTGCCAGCAGTTTCTACGGGAGTGGCACAGATACGCAGTATTTT.

This clonotype was seen ten or more times. The chain joins TRBV9 to TRBJ1-3; a possible D gene is TRBD1 (5 bases). Germline CDR1 and CDR2: SGDLS and YYNGEE. The V end was cut by 3 bases, the J end by 0 bases, with 10 bases between. This CDR3 is built from 15 residues. CDR3: CASSGTRSSGNTIYF. The CDR3 region has the DNA TGTGCCAGCAGCGGGACAAGAAGCTCTGGAAACACCATATATTTT.

This clonotype was seen many times. The chain combines TRBV7-2 with TRBJ2-1; the D gene is possibly TRBD1 (6 bases). This CDR3 comprises 14 residues. Deletions cut 5 bases from V and 6 bases from J, with 14 bases between. Germline CDR1 and CDR2: SGHTA and FQGNSA. CDR3 DNA sequence: TGTGCCAGCAGCCTGCGGACAGTTTCCAATGAGCAGTTCTTC. The encoded protein is CASSLRTVSNEQFF.

At least ten counts were recorded for this clonotype. The genes are TRBV10-3 and TRBJ1-2; 8 bases agree with TRBD1. The germline V gene has CDR1 ENHRY and CDR2 SYGVKD. This CDR3 spans 16 amino acids. Losses at the gene ends were 2 bases for V and 2 bases for J; bases not matched to a gene: 7. CDR3 sequence: CAISEIRTGINYGYTF. The CDR3 nucleotides read TGTGCCATCAGTGAGATAAGGACAGGGATAAACTATGGCTACACCTTC.

This clonotype was seen many times. V usage is TRBV5-1 and J usage is TRBJ2-7; D unresolved. The CDR3 is 13 amino acids. In germline, CDR1 is SGHRS, CDR2 YFSETQ. Trimming cost V 0 bases and J 6 bases, with 10 bases left between them. The CDR3 DNA is TGCGCCAGCAGCTTGGATGGCGTCATCGAGCAGTACTTC. As protein: CASSLDGVIEQYF.

This clonotype has a count of ten or more. The genes are TRBV28 and TRBJ1-2; 10 positions agree with TRBD1. The V segment lost 1 base and the J segment 0 bases; nucleotides outside the gene matches: 8. The CDR3 consists of 18 residues. The V gene's germline CDR1 is MDHEN and CDR2 SYDVKM. The CDR3, as DNA: TGTGCCAGCAGTTTATCGAGCGGGACAGGGGATTCTAACTATGGCTACACCTTC. Its translation: CASSLSSGTGDSNYGYTF.

This clonotype has at least ten counts. One base away lies a much larger clone, so this may be a sequencing read error. The chain uses TRBV5-1 and TRBJ2-1, with D maybe TRBD2 (6 bases). Germline V CDR1 and CDR2: SGHRS, YFSETQ. Trimming left V 1 base short and J 11 bases short, with 16 bases between. The CDR3 contains 14 residues. CDR3: CASSLRSGEVKQFF. The CDR3 DNA is TGCGCCAGCAGCTTGAGATCGGGGGAGGTTAAGCAGTTCTTC.

Many counts were recorded for this clonotype. This chain joins TRBV29-1 and TRBJ1-2, with a weak D call TRBD1 (5 bases). This CDR3 has 16 residues. From germline, CDR1 is SQVTM and CDR2 ANQGSEA. V lost 7 bases to trimming and J lost 4 bases, with 25 bases between them. Here the CDR3 reads CSASYTGREALYGYTF. The CDR3 DNA follows: TGCAGCGCTTCTTATACAGGACGGGAGGCCCTCTATGGCTACACCTTC. The full variable domain, in which reference TRBV29-1 and TRBJ1-2 provide the parts outside the CDR3, is SAVISQKPSRDICQRGTSLTIQCQVDSQVTMMFWYRQQPGQSLTLIATANQGSEATYESGFVIDKFPISRPNLTFSTLTVSNMSPEDSSIYLCSASYTGREALYGYTFGSGTRLTVV.

In its sample, this clonotype was seen a few times. This chain joins TRBV2 and TRBJ1-1, with a weak D call TRBD1 (6 bases). The CDR3 consists of 14 residues. Germline lookup yields CDR1 SNHLY and CDR2 FYNNEI. V lost 4 bases and J lost 0, with 9 bases in between. This CDR3 reads CASSVGGMNTEAFF. CDR3 bases: TGTGCCAGCAGTGTAGGGGGTATGAACACTGAAGCTTTCTTT.

This clonotype was counted ten times or more. The rearrangement joins TRBV27 to TRBJ1-5, with D unclear. CDR3 length: 15 residues. Germline values: CDR1 MNHEY, CDR2 SMNVEV (reference sequence). The V and J ends lost 4 bases and 4 bases respectively, with 14 bases between them. The CDR3: CASSYDPKGNQPQHF. The CDR3 bases are TGTGCCAGCAGTTACGACCCAAAAGGGAATCAGCCCCAGCATTTT.

Ten or more counts support this clonotype. The chain joins TRBV7-2 to TRBJ2-7; maybe TRBD1 (5 bases). There are 20 residues in the CDR3. V lost 4 bases, J lost 3 bases, and 31 bases lay in between. In germline, CDR1 is SGHTA, CDR2 FQGNSA. The CDR3 bases are TGTGCCAGCAGCTCCGTTCGAGCCCTGGACGACAGACCTTCAGACTACGAGCAGTACGTC. Translation gives CASSSVRALDDRPSDYEQYV.

There are many counts of this clonotype. The rearrangement links TRBV6-1 to TRBJ1-1; possibly TRBD1 for D (6 bases). The CDR3 length is 13 residues. Germline loops: CDR1 MNHNS, CDR2 SASEGT. V lost 6 bases, J lost 5 bases, and 13 bases lay in between. CDR3 sequence: CASRFGGRTEAFF. CDR3 DNA: TGTGCCAGCAGGTTTGGGGGCCGGACTGAAGCTTTCTTT.

This clonotype was seen at least ten times. The chain uses TRBV5-1 and TRBJ2-6, with D unresolved. CDR3 length: 17 amino acids. The germline CDR1 and CDR2 sequences are SGHRS and YFSETQ. The ends were cut back, 1 base at V and 0 bases at J, with 11 bases in the middle. CDR3 in DNA: TGCGCCAGCAGCTTGCGGCCCACGGGCTCTGGGGCCAACGTCCTGACTTTC. Encoded protein: CASSLRPTGSGANVLTF.

Ten or more counts support this clonotype. J is TRBJ2-3 and V is TRBV7-8; a possible D gene is TRBD1 (5 bases). Deletions cut 11 bases from V and 6 bases from J, with 21 bases between. Germline CDR1 and CDR2: SGHVS and FQNEAQ. This CDR3 spans 14 amino acids. CDR3 region: CAGKHRLEKDTQYF. Written as DNA, the CDR3 is TGTGCCGGAAAACACAGGCTGGAGAAGGATACGCAGTATTTT.

In its sample, this clonotype was seen many times. This sequence joins TRBV6-1 and TRBJ2-3, with TRBD1 as a possible D gene (7 bases). The CDR3 is 14 residues long. Looked up from germline, CDR1 is MNHNS and CDR2 is SASEGT. V was trimmed by 6 bases and J by 5 bases, leaving 15 bases between them. The CDR3 loop is CASSLAGGLDTQYF. The CDR3 nucleotides are TGTGCCAGCAGCTTAGCAGGGGGGTTAGATACGCAGTATTTT.

This clonotype occurred many times. The V and J genes are TRBV7-9 and TRBJ2-7, with a tentative D call TRBD1 (5 bases). The CDR3 totals 14 residues. CDR1 and CDR2 (germline): SEHNR, FQNEAQ (reference sequence). V was cut by 2 bases and J by 0 bases, with 8 bases left in between. Here the CDR3 reads CASSLSDSSYEQYV. DNA of the CDR3: TGTGCCAGCAGCTTAAGCGACAGCTCCTACGAGCAGTACGTC.

This clonotype was recorded at least ten times. The CDR3 loop is CASSMYPGRANTEAFF. Here the CDR3 DNA reads TGTGCCAGCAGTATGTATCCGGGACGGGCGAACACTGAAGCTTTCTTT. The rearrangement joins TRBV12-3 or TRBV12-4 to TRBJ1-1; D might be TRBD1 (5 bases). Trimming pared 5 bases from V and 1 base from J, leaving 17 bases between. The CDR3 spans 16 residues.

In its sample, this clonotype was seen many times. The V and J genes are TRBV20-1 and TRBJ1-2; D unresolved. This CDR3 has 11 amino acids. Germline CDR1 and CDR2: DFQATT and SNEGSKA (reference sequence). Trimming took 5 bases from V and 5 from J, leaving 9 bases between them. CDR3 DNA: TGCAGTGCTTACCAGGATTATGGCTACACCTTC. Its protein is CSAYQDYGYTF.

This clonotype was observed at least ten times. The chain joins TRBV6-1 to TRBJ2-1, with D perhaps being TRBD1 or TRBD2 (5 bases each). The V end lost 4 bases, the J end lost 2 bases, and 12 bases lay between the germline ends. This CDR3 region has 15 residues. Germline loops: CDR1 MNHNS, CDR2 SASEGT. The CDR3: CASSGQRGAYNEQFF. The DNA for the CDR3 is TGTGCCAGCAGTGGGCAGAGAGGGGCCTACAATGAGCAGTTCTTC.

This clonotype was observed a few times. The CDR3 loop reads CASSLKGGVSTDTQYF. The CDR3 DNA reads as TGTGCCAGCAGCCTCAAGGGCGGGGTTAGCACAGATACGCAGTATTTT. This rearrangement joins TRBV4-2 to TRBJ2-3, with D possibly matching TRBD2 (6 bases). Germline V lookup: CDR1 LGHNA, CDR2 YNFKEQ. The CDR3 is 16 residues long. Trimming removed 4 bases from V and 0 bases from J, with 14 bases in between.

This clonotype has at least ten counts. The gene calls are TRBV12-3 or TRBV12-4 and TRBJ1-2; D is unclear. Trimming cost V 4 bases and J 7 bases, with 10 bases left between them. This CDR3 is 12 amino acids long. The CDR3 region has the DNA TGTGCCAGCAGTTCCCGGACGGGTGGCTACACCTTC. It translates to CASSSRTGGYTF.

This clonotype has a count of ten or more. This chain joins TRBV29-1 and TRBJ1-2, with a tentative D call TRBD1 (6 bases). The V and J ends lost 6 bases and 5 bases respectively, with 25 bases between them. The CDR3 spans 16 residues. Germline values: CDR1 SQVTM, CDR2 ANQGSEA. Here the CDR3 reads CSVTPVGWTEPYGYTF. CDR3 nucleotides: TGCAGCGTCACCCCAGTAGGGTGGACAGAACCGTATGGCTACACCTTC.

This clonotype was seen at least ten times. Here the CDR3 reads CSARSGPNTEAFF. CDR3 sequence (DNA): TGCAGTGCTAGATCGGGACCGAACACTGAAGCTTTCTTT. This chain links TRBV20-1 with TRBJ1-1, with D possibly matching TRBD1 (5 bases). The germline gives CDR1 DFQATT, CDR2 SNEGSKA (reference sequence). The CDR3 spans 13 residues. V was trimmed by 2 bases and J by 1 base, leaving 8 bases between them.

Ten or more counts support this clonotype. V and J are TRBV5-1 and TRBJ2-5; D is unclear. The V gene's germline CDR1 is SGHRS and CDR2 YFSETQ. V gave up 4 bases and J gave up 5 bases, with 12 bases separating them. This CDR3 contains 13 residues. CDR3 in amino acids: CASSRETRETQYF. CDR3 nucleotide sequence: TGCGCCAGCAGCCGAGAAACCAGGGAGACCCAGTACTTC. Complete variable domain (other parts from reference TRBV5-1 and TRBJ2-5): KAGVTQTPRYLIKTRGQQVTLSCSPISGHRSVSWYQQTPGQGLQFLFEYFSETQRNKGNFPGRFSGRQFSNSRSEMNVSTLELGDSALYLCASSRETRETQYFGPGTRLLVL.

This clonotype was seen many times. The chain employs TRBV5-5 and TRBJ1-2, with D possibly matching TRBD1 (6 bases). The CDR3 is 14 amino acids. The ends were cut back, 4 bases at V and 3 bases at J, with 13 bases in the middle. Germline V gene lookup returns CDR1 SGHKS and CDR2 YYEKEE (reference sequence). This CDR3 is CASSGGGGHYGYTF. As DNA, the CDR3 is TGTGCCAGCAGCGGGGGCGGGGGGCACTATGGCTACACCTTC.

J is TRBJ1-1 and V is TRBV9, with D perhaps matching TRBD1 (5 bases). The V gene's germline CDR1 is SGDLS and CDR2 YYNGEE. The germline V and J ends were trimmed by 0 bases and 1 base, with 13 bases remaining between them. The CDR3 runs to 16 residues. CDR3 residues: CASSVARTPRNTEAFF. The CDR3 region has the DNA TGTGCCAGCAGCGTAGCAAGGACACCTAGGAACACTGAAGCTTTCTTT.

This clonotype was recorded many times. The chain joins TRBV6-2 or TRBV6-3 to TRBJ2-1, with 9 bases identical to TRBD2. CDR3 length: 12 residues. Per germline, CDR1 MNHEY and CDR2 SVGEGT. The V and J ends lost 6 bases and 13 bases, in that order; junction bases with no gene match: 7. CDR3 sequence reads: CASSEREVRQFF. The CDR3 DNA sequence: TGTGCCAGCAGCGAGCGGGAGGTCCGACAGTTCTTC.

This clonotype was observed at least ten times. The rearrangement links TRBV20-1 to TRBJ1-6; D is possibly TRBD1 (6 bases). Germline-derived CDR1 and CDR2 are DFQATT and SNEGSKA (reference sequence). Trimming left V 3 bases short and J 8 bases short, with 14 bases between. The CDR3 totals 14 residues. CDR3 sequence (DNA): TGCAGTGCTAGCCGGGGGGCTGTAGATTCACCCCTCCACTTT. It is translated as CSASRGAVDSPLHF.

This clonotype was picked up many times. The chain uses TRBV12-3 or TRBV12-4 and TRBJ2-5; the D gene is possibly TRBD2 (6 bases). The CDR3 loop spans 15 amino acids. V lost 3 bases and J 2 bases, leaving 13 bases between the germline ends. Written as DNA, the CDR3 is TGTGCCAGCAGTTTGAGGGTGGGGGGACAAGAGACCCAGTACTTC. Protein: CASSLRVGGQETQYF.

This clonotype has a count of ten or more. This chain connects TRBV10-3 to TRBJ2-1, with 9 bases lining up with TRBD2. V was pared by 0 bases and J by 7 bases, with 10 bases of the junction left unmatched. CDR1 is ENHRY and CDR2 is SYGVKD in the germline V gene. The CDR3 spans 17 residues. DNA of the CDR3: TGTGCCATCAGTGAGTCGGGGGCGGGGGGGCCTAGGAATGAGCAGTTCTTC. Protein: CAISESGAGGPRNEQFF.

This clonotype showed up many times. In nucleotides, the CDR3 is TGTGCCAGTAGTACCACCAGGGGTCCCAAAAACATTCAGTACTTC. It is translated as CASSTTRGPKNIQYF. V gene TRBV19 combines with J gene TRBJ2-4; maybe TRBD1 (6 bases). Trimming removed 4 bases at V and 2 bases at J, with 12 bases between. The CDR3 spans 15 residues. Germline CDR1 reads LNHDA; CDR2 reads SQIVND (reference sequence).